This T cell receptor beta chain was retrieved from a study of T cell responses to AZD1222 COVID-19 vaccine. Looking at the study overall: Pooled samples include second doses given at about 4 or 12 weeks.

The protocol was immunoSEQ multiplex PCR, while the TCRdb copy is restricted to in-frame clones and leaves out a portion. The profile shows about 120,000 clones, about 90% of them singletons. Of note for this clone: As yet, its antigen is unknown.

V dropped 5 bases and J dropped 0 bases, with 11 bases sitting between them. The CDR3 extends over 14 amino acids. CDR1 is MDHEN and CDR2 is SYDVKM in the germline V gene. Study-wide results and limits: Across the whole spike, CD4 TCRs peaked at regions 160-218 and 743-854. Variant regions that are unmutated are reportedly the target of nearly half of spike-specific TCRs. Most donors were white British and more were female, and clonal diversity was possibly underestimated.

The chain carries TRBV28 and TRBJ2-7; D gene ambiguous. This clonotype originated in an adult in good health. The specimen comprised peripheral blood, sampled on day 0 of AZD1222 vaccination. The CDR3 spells CASSGQTDSYEQYF. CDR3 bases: TGTGCCAGCAGTGGCCAGACGGACTCCTACGAGCAGTACTTC.